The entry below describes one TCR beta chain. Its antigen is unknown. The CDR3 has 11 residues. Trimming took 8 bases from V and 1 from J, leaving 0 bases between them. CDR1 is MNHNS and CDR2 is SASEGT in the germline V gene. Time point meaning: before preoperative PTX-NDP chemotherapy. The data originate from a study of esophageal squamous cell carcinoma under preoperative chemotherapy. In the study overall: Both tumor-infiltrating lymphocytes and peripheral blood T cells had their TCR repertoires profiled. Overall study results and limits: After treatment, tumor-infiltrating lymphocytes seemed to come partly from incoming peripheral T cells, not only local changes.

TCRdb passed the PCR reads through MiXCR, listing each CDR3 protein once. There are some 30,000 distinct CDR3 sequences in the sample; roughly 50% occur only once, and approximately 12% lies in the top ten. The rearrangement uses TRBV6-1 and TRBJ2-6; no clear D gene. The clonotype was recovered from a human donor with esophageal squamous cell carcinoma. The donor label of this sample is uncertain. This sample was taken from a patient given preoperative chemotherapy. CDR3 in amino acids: CASSGANVLTF. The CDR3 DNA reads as TGTGCCAGCTCTGGGGCCAACGTCCTGACTTTC.